This T cell receptor (beta chain) was sequenced in a study of cytomegalovirus exposure and HLA in healthy donors. Study-wide results and limits: Presence/absence analyses supposed approximately even sequencing depth among donors.

In the PCR, 60 Vbeta and 13 Jbeta primers were used. This table comes from immunoSEQ multiplex PCR, and its TCRdb copy is limited to in-frame clones, with some not included. The repertoire holds under 200,000 clones, with approximately 81% as singletons. The count of this clone is one. Its antigen is still unknown. Germline V gene lookup returns CDR1 LNHDA and CDR2 SQIVND (reference sequence). Trimming took 6 bases from V and 4 from J; bases not matched to a gene: 13. CDR3 length: 16 amino acids. Sequencing was performed on PBMCs. The clonotype was recovered from a boy aged 2 to 9 in good health and CMV-seronegative. This chain connects TRBV19 to TRBJ2-7, with 9 positions matching TRBD1. The CDR3 is CASSAIDGTGWYEQYF. As DNA, the CDR3 is TGTGCCAGTAGCGCAATAGACGGGACAGGGTGGTACGAGCAGTACTTC.